The 27 T cell receptor beta chains below all came from one sample that was sequenced in a study of T cell responses to AZD1222 COVID-19 vaccine (dated by TCRdb to about 2021). To prepare the library, the immunoSEQ multiplex PCR assay was applied. TCRdb limited this immuneACCESS table to in-frame rearrangements with V and J called. A share of clones is missing; checked studies link under half to unresolved V genes, and the rest is unexplained. The sample profile shows under 150,000 clones; 85% to 90% of them were found once. The top ten constitute 1.5% to 2% of the sample. What this sample's time point label stands for: about 28 days (+/-7) after the second vaccine dose. The sample in question was peripheral blood, obtained 28 days after the second AZD1222 dose. All receptors come from an adult who received the AZD1222 COVID-19 vaccine.

V is TRBV10-3 and J is TRBJ1-1, with D perhaps matching TRBD1 (5 bases). The V gene lost 6 bases and the J gene lost 1 base, with 9 bases spanning the gap. Germline V CDR1 and CDR2: ENHRY, SYGVKD. CDR3 length: 13 amino acids. Written as DNA, the CDR3 is TGTGCCATCAGCGACGGGGGGAACACTGAAGCTTTCTTT. Its protein is CAISDGGNTEAFF.

The chain is built from TRBV12-5 and TRBJ2-5; a possible D gene is TRBD1 (5 bases). The CDR3 runs 14 residues. The V end lost 1 base, the J end lost 2 bases, and 8 bases lay between the germline ends. Germline-derived CDR1 and CDR2 are LGHNT and FRNRAP. CDR3 residues: CASGLGDSQETQYF. In nucleotides, the CDR3 is TGTGCTAGTGGTTTGGGCGACAGTCAAGAGACCCAGTACTTC. Full variable domain (outside the CDR3, taken from reference TRBV12-5 and TRBJ2-5): DARVTQTPRHKVTEMGQEVTMRCQPILGHNTVFWYRQTMMQGLELLAYFRNRAPLDDSGMPKDRFSAEMPDATLATLKIQPSEPRDSAVYFCASGLGDSQETQYFGPGTRLLVL.

A single count supports this clone. The chain joins TRBV20-1 to TRBJ1-1, with D possibly being TRBD1 (6 bases). This CDR3 is built from 16 residues. CDR1 is DFQATT and CDR2 is SNEGSKA in the germline V gene (reference sequence). Trimming stripped 3 bases from V and 0 bases from J, with 17 bases between. CDR3 sequence: CSASGSRGTMNTEAFF. In DNA, the CDR3 is TGCAGTGCTAGTGGTAGCAGGGGTACCATGAACACTGAAGCTTTCTTT.

The V call is TRBV19, the J call TRBJ2-2; 9 positions match TRBD1. Germline assignment: CDR1 LNHDA and CDR2 SQIVND (reference sequence). J gave up 4 bases and V 2 bases, and 11 bases lay outside the gene matches. The CDR3 totals 18 residues. The CDR3 DNA reads TGTGCCAGTAGTATATATCCTGACAGGGGGATCGGCACCGGGGAGCTGTTTTTT. Its translation is CASSIYPDRGIGTGELFF.

This clone was picked up one time. The rearrangement uses TRBV9 and TRBJ2-2; 10 nucleotides match TRBD2. The CDR3 has 18 residues. CDR1 and CDR2 from the germline V gene are SGDLS and YYNGEE. With V trimmed by 2 bases and J by 0 bases, 7 bases remained unmatched. In nucleotides, the CDR3 is TGTGCCAGCAGCGTCAGACTAGCGGGTAGTGCGAACACCGGGGAGCTGTTTTTT. It codes for CASSVRLAGSANTGELFF. Combining the CDR3 with reference TRBV9 and TRBJ2-2 gives the whole variable domain DSGVTQTPKHLITATGQRVTLRCSPRSGDLSVYWYQQSLDQGLQFLIQYYNGEERAKGNILERFSAQQFPDLHSELNLSSLELGDSALYFCASSVRLAGSANTGELFFGEGSRLTVL.

This chain uses TRBV28 with TRBJ1-5, with 7 bases identical to TRBD1. Germline trimming cut 10 bases from V and 3 bases from J; bases unmatched to any gene: 15. The V gene's germline CDR1 is MDHEN and CDR2 SYDVKM. The CDR3 has 16 amino acids. CDR3 residues: CATHPPGQSFNQPQHF. The CDR3 DNA sequence: TGTGCCACCCACCCCCCGGGACAGTCCTTCAATCAGCCCCAGCATTTT.

The chain is built from TRBV15 and TRBJ2-1, with 7 bases fitting TRBD2. Trimming took 0 bases from V and 11 from J; bases not matched to a gene: 7. The CDR3 is made up of 14 amino acids. Germline CDR1 is LNHNV and CDR2 is YYDKDF (reference sequence). CDR3 region: CATSRDGTTFQQFF. CDR3 coding DNA: TGTGCCACCAGCAGAGATGGGACTACCTTCCAGCAGTTCTTC.

The chain combines TRBV28 with TRBJ1-6, with unresolved D. The germline V and J ends were trimmed by 4 bases and 0 bases, with 10 bases remaining between them. The CDR3 sequence is 16 residues long. Germline values: CDR1 MDHEN, CDR2 SYDVKM. DNA for the CDR3: TGTGCCAGCAGTTCGCGCAGCAGCTCCTATAATTCACCCCTCCACTTT. Translated: CASSSRSSSYNSPLHF.

As to this clone: This sample includes further DNA sequences coding for the same CDR3. The chain has TRBV11-2 and TRBJ2-2; D possibly corresponds to TRBD1 (6 bases). Germline CDR1 is SGHAT and CDR2 is FQNNGV. The V and J ends lost 4 bases and 4 bases respectively, with 7 bases between them. The CDR3 covers 13 residues. This CDR3 reads CASSSRGTGELFF. In nucleotides, the CDR3 is TGTGCCAGCAGCTCCAGGGGCACCGGGGAGCTGTTTTTT.

V usage is TRBV30 and J usage is TRBJ1-1; maybe TRBD1 (5 bases). The V end was cut by 8 bases, the J end by 3 bases, with 16 bases between. Germline V gene sequence: CDR1 GTSNPN, CDR2 SVGIG (reference sequence). CDR3 size: 13 residues. CDR3 loop: CAGRRWGDTEAFF. In DNA form, the CDR3 reads TGTGCCGGACGTCGGTGGGGGGACACTGAAGCTTTCTTT.

This chain joins TRBV6-5 and TRBJ1-1; D ambiguous. The CDR3 sequence is 13 residues long. V was clipped by 6 bases and J by 0 bases, with 8 bases between them. Germline CDR1 is MNHEY and CDR2 is SVGAGI. CDR3 region: CASRHTVNTEAFF. CDR3 nucleotide sequence: TGTGCCAGCAGACATACAGTGAACACTGAAGCTTTCTTT.

V and J are TRBV6-2 or TRBV6-3 and TRBJ1-5; no clear D gene. This CDR3 spans 15 amino acids. The V end lost 4 bases, the J end lost 0 bases, and 10 bases lay between the germline ends. Germline CDR1 MNHEY, CDR2 SVGEGT. The CDR3 region is CASSWMPSSNQPQHF. The DNA for the CDR3 is TGTGCCAGCAGTTGGATGCCGTCTAGCAATCAGCCCCAGCATTTT.

This chain links TRBV6-6 with TRBJ1-5; 8 nucleotides align to TRBD1. The length of the CDR3 is 14 residues. CDR1 is MNHNY, CDR2 SVGAGI, per germline (reference sequence). J lost 7 bases, V lost 4 bases, and 6 bases had no gene match. Written as DNA, the CDR3 is TGTGCCAGCAGTTCACAGGGGGAGGGCCAGCCCCAGCATTTT. Translation gives CASSSQGEGQPQHF.

DNA of the CDR3: TGTGCCAGCAGGTCGGAGAGCTCCTACGAGCAGTACGTC. It codes for CASRSESSYEQYV. The J gene is TRBJ2-7, the V gene TRBV6-5; D is undetermined. The CDR3 sequence is 13 residues long. The V end was cut by 6 bases, the J end by 0 bases, with 9 bases between. CDR1 MNHEY and CDR2 SVGAGI come from the germline V gene.

The chain carries TRBV24-1 and TRBJ1-5, with 8 bases matching TRBD1. From germline, CDR1 is KGHDR and CDR2 SFDVKD. This CDR3 comprises 16 residues. V lost 2 bases, J lost 4 bases, and 6 bases stayed unmatched. CDR3 nucleotide sequence: TGTGCCACCAGTGATTCCTCTGGACAGGGAAATCAGCCCCAGCATTTT. This codes for CATSDSSGQGNQPQHF.

The rearrangement links TRBV11-1 to TRBJ1-1; D is possibly TRBD1 (5 bases). This CDR3 comprises 14 residues. V was cut by 1 base and J by 1 base, with 7 bases left in between. Germline CDR1 SGHAT, CDR2 FQDESV (reference sequence). The CDR3 nucleotides read TGTGCCAGCAGCTTAGAGACAGCGAACACTGAAGCTTTCTTT. Translated: CASSLETANTEAFF.

This clone was observed a handful of times. The chain combines TRBV2 with TRBJ1-4; no clear D. The germline CDR1 and CDR2 sequences are SNHLY and FYNNEI. Trimming removed 6 bases at V and 2 bases at J, with 4 bases between. CDR3 length: 12 residues. CDR3 DNA: TGTGCCAGCAGGACGACTAATGAAAAACTGTTTTTT. It translates to CASRTTNEKLFF.

The CDR3: CASSLAGGRAQYEQYF. The CDR3 DNA is TGTGCCAGCAGCTTAGCAGGGGGGAGGGCCCAATACGAGCAGTACTTC. This rearrangement joins TRBV7-2 to TRBJ2-7; D might be TRBD2 (7 bases). The CDR3 totals 16 residues. V was shortened by 0 bases and J by 4 bases, with 16 bases between the two germline ends. Germline CDR1 reads SGHTA; CDR2 reads FQGNSA.

The J gene is TRBJ2-2, the V gene TRBV5-1; TRBD1 is a possible D gene (6 bases). The CDR3 loop spans 15 amino acids. CDR1 SGHRS and CDR2 YFSETQ come from the germline V gene. Trimming took 4 bases from V and 4 from J, leaving 14 bases between them. CDR3: CASSVPGAGTGELFF. The CDR3 bases are TGCGCCAGCAGCGTACCAGGGGCGGGCACCGGGGAGCTGTTTTTT.

Remarks on this clone: Different DNA sequences within this sample yield the same CDR3. V usage is TRBV7-6 and J usage is TRBJ2-2; 7 bases match TRBD2. Trimming removed 2 bases from V and 3 bases from J; junction bases left unmatched: 6. The CDR3 spans 16 residues. Germline V gene data show CDR1 as SGHVS and CDR2 as FNYEAQ. CDR3 sequence (DNA): TGTGCCAGCAGCTTATTGGCGGGGGAGGACACCGGGGAGCTGTTTTTT. It specifies CASSLLAGEDTGELFF.

The chain uses TRBV7-3 and TRBJ1-1; no reliable D call. CDR1 is SGHTA and CDR2 is FQGTGA in the germline V gene. The CDR3 spans 13 residues. V lost 5 bases and J 1 base, leaving 8 bases between the germline ends. For the CDR3, the DNA is TGTGCCAGCAGCATACGACGGAACACTGAAGCTTTCTTT. Translated, it gives CASSIRRNTEAFF.

The V call is TRBV28, the J call TRBJ2-7; 9 nucleotides match TRBD1. This CDR3 has 16 amino acids. Per germline, CDR1 MDHEN and CDR2 SYDVKM. V shed 6 bases, J shed 2 bases, and the junction held 11 bases outside the gene matches. This chain's CDR3 is CASSPGTGMVAYEQYF. CDR3 DNA: TGTGCCAGCAGCCCGGGGACAGGGATGGTCGCCTACGAGCAGTACTTC.

The chain employs TRBV11-2 and TRBJ1-2; TRBD1 matches 7 bases. The ends lost 5 bases at V and 4 bases at J; junction bases unmatched: 10. CDR3 length: 15 amino acids. The germline CDR1 and CDR2 sequences are SGHAT and FQNNGV. CDR3 region: CASSPQGVGRYGYTF. CDR3 coding DNA: TGTGCCAGCAGCCCCCAGGGGGTGGGCCGCTATGGCTACACCTTC.

The chain uses TRBV6-5 and TRBJ1-6, with unresolved D. Deletions cut 5 bases from V and 6 bases from J, with 8 bases between. The CDR3 has 13 amino acids. Germline-derived CDR1 and CDR2 are MNHEY and SVGAGI. This chain's CDR3 is CASSPRRNSPLHF. CDR3 nucleotide sequence: TGTGCCAGCAGTCCCCGTCGTAATTCACCCCTCCACTTT.

This clone has a single count. V usage is TRBV3-1 (or the pseudogene TRBV3-2) and J usage is TRBJ1-5; D is undetermined. The germline V gene has CDR1 LGHDT and CDR2 YNNKEL (reference sequence). This CDR3 spans 14 amino acids. Deletions cut 0 bases from V and 4 bases from J, with 7 bases between. The CDR3 nucleotides are TGTGCCAGCAGCCAAGACAGCAGGAATCAGCCCCAGCATTTT. Protein: CASSQDSRNQPQHF.

The chain links TRBV14 to TRBJ1-1; TRBD1 matches at 8 bases. The CDR3 spans 15 residues. Per the germline V gene, CDR1 is SGHDN and CDR2 is FVKESK. V lost 1 base, J lost 5 bases, and 6 bases stayed unmatched. The CDR3 is CASSQAFTGGTEAFF. As DNA, the CDR3 is TGTGCCAGCAGCCAAGCGTTTACAGGGGGAACTGAAGCTTTCTTT.

The V gene is TRBV5-6, the J gene TRBJ1-4; a weak D match, TRBD1 (6 bases). V shed 0 bases and J shed 8 bases, with 14 bases lying between them. Germline V lookup: CDR1 SGHDT, CDR2 YYEEEE. The CDR3 covers 15 residues. The CDR3 bases are TGTGCCAGCAGCTTGGTCTCAGGGGTAGGAGAAAAACTGTTTTTT. This translates into CASSLVSGVGEKLFF.